The source of this TCR beta chain is a study of Ad26.COV2.S vaccination and SARS-CoV-2 variants. With respect to this clone: Its antigen is undetermined.

The treatment: some 19 received Ad26.COV2.S at low or high dose, single or two shots; a few received placebo; per-sample allocation not given. Samples analyzed were those drawn on day 63 after the first vaccine or placebo injection. Sequencing was performed with immunoSEQ multiplex PCR; in TCRdb, only in-frame clones are kept and a portion is missing. The data hold approximately 240,000 clones, with roughly 90% observed a single time. Study-level findings and limits: Recipients of either vaccine or placebo displayed similar breadth of non-spike TCRs.

V lost 5 bases and J lost 2; bases outside the gene matches: 2. The CDR3 has 15 amino acids. The germline V gene has CDR1 SGHTA and CDR2 FQGNSA. The chain joins TRBV7-2 to TRBJ1-5; 11 bases line up with TRBD1. Material: peripheral blood, obtained in a trial of Ad26.COV2.S vaccine versus placebo. This sequence originates from a person between 18 and 65 years old who received the Ad26.COV2.S COVID-19 vaccine or a placebo. The CDR3 DNA follows: TGTGCCAGCAGCGGGGACAGGGGGGGCAATCAGCCCCAGCATTTT. Encoded protein: CASSGDRGGNQPQHF.